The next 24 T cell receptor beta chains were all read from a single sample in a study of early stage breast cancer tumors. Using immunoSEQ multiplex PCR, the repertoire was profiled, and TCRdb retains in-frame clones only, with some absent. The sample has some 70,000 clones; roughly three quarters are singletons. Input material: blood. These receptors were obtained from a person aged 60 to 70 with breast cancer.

CDR3 in amino acids: CASSDRVGATQYF. The CDR3 bases are TGTGCCAGCTCCGACAGGGTCGGGGCTACGCAGTATTTT. J is TRBJ2-3 and V is TRBV18; 7 bases are shared with TRBD1. Germline lookup yields CDR1 KGHSH and CDR2 LQKENI. The CDR3 is 13 amino acids. J lost 8 bases, V lost 6 bases, and 8 bases had no gene match.

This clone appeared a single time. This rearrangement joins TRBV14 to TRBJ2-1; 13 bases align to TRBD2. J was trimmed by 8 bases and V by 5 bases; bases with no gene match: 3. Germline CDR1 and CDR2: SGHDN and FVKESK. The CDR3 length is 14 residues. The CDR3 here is CASSGTSGVDEQFF. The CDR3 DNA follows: TGTGCCAGCAGCGGGACTAGCGGGGTGGATGAGCAGTTCTTC.

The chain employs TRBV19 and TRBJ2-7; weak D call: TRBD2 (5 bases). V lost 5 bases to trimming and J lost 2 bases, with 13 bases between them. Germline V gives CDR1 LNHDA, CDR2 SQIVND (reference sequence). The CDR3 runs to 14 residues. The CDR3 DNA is TGTGCCAGTAGTCTTAGCGTGACGACCTACGAGCAGTACTTC. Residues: CASSLSVTTYEQYF. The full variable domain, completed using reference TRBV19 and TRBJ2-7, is DGGITQSPKYLFRKEGQNVTLSCEQNLNHDAMYWYRQDPGQGLRLIYYSQIVNDFQKGDIAEGYSVSREKKESFPLTVTSAQKNPTAFYLCASSLSVTTYEQYFGPGTRLTVT.

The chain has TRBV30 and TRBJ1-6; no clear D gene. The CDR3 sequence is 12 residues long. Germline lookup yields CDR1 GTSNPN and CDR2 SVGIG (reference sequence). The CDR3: CAFSWRNSPLHF. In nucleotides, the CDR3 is TGTGCTTTTTCGTGGCGGAATTCACCCCTCCACTTT. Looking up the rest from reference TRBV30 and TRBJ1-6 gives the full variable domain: SQTIHQWPATLVQPVGSPLSLECTVEGTSNPNLYWYRQAAGRGLQLLFYSVGIGQISSEVPQNLSASRPQDRQFILSSKKLLLSDSGFYLCAFSWRNSPLHFGNGTRLTVT.

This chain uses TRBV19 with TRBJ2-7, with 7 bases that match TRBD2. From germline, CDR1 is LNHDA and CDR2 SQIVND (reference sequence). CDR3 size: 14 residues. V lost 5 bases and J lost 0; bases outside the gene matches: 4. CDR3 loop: CASSGRADSYEQYF. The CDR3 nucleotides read TGTGCCAGTAGTGGGAGGGCTGACTCCTACGAGCAGTACTTC.

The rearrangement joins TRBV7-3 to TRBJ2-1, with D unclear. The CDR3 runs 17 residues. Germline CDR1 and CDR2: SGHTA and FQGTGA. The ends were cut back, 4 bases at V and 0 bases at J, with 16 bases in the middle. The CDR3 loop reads CASSSPHFLSSYNEQFF. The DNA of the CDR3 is TGTGCCAGCAGCTCTCCCCACTTCTTGAGCTCCTACAATGAGCAGTTCTTC.

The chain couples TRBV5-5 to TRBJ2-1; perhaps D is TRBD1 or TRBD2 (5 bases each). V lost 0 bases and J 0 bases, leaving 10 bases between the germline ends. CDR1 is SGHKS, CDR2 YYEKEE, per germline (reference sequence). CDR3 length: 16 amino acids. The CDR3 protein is CASSLGGTNSYNEQFF. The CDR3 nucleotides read TGTGCCAGCAGCTTGGGGGGGACGAACTCCTACAATGAGCAGTTCTTC.

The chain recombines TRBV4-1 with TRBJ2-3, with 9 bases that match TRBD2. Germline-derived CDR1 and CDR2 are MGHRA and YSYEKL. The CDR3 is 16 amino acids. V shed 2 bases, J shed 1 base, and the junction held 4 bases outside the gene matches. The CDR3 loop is CASSQNSGGRTDTQYF. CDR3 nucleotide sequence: TGCGCCAGCAGCCAAAATAGCGGGGGCCGCACAGATACGCAGTATTTT.

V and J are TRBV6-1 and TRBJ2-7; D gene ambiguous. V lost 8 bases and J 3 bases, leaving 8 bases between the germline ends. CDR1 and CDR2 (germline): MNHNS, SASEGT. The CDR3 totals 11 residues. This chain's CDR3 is CASAKDYEQYF. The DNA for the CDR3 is TGTGCCAGCGCAAAGGACTACGAGCAGTACTTC.

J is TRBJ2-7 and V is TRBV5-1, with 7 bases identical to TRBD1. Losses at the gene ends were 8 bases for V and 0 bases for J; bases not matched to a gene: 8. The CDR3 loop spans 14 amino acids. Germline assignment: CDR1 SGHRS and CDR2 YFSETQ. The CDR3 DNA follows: TGCGCCAGTTCCACGGGACAGTCCTCCTACGAGCAGTACTTC. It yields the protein CASSTGQSSYEQYF.

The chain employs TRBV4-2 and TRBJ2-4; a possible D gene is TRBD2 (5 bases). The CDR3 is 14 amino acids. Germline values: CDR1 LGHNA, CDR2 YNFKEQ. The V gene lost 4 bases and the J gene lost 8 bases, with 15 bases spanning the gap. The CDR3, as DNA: TGTGCCAGCAGCCCCGGGCTGAGGGAAGACATTCAGTACTTC. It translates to CASSPGLREDIQYF.

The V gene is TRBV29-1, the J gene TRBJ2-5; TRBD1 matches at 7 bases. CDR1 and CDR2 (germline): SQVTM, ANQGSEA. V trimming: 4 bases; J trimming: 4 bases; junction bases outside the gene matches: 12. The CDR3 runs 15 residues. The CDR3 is CSVGIPRGRVETQYF. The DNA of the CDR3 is TGCAGCGTTGGGATTCCAAGGGGGCGTGTAGAGACCCAGTACTTC.

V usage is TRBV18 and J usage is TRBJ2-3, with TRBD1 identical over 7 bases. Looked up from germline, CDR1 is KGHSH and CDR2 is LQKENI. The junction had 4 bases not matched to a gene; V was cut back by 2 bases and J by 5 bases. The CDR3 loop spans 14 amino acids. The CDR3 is CASSPYRGRDTQYF. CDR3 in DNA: TGTGCCAGCTCACCATACAGGGGACGAGATACGCAGTATTTT.

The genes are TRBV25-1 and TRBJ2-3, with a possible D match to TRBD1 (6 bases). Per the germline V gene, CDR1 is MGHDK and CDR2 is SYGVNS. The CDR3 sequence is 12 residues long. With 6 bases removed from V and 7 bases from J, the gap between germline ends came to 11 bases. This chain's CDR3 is CASRAGANTQYF. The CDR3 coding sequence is TGTGCCAGCAGGGCAGGGGCAAATACGCAGTATTTT. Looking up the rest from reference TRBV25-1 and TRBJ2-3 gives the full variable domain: EADIYQTPRYLVIGTGKKITLECSQTMGHDKMYWYQQDPGMELHLIHYSYGVNSTEKGDLSSESTVSRIRTEHFPLTLESARPSHTSQYLCASRAGANTQYFGPGTRLTVL.

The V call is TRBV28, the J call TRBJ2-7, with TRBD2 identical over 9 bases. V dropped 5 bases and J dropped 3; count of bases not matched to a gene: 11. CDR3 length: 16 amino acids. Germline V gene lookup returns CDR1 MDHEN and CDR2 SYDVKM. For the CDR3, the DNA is TGTGCCAGCAGTCTTGCCTCGGGACTAGCTATCTACGAGCAGTACTTC. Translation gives CASSLASGLAIYEQYF.

The CDR3 loop is CASLEVGQPQHF. In DNA form, the CDR3 reads TGTGCCAGCCTGGAGGTTGGTCAGCCCCAGCATTTT. V usage is TRBV28 and J usage is TRBJ1-5; D gene unclear. Trimming removed 8 bases from V and 6 bases from J, with 11 bases in between. CDR1 is MDHEN, CDR2 SYDVKM, per germline. CDR3 length: 12 amino acids.

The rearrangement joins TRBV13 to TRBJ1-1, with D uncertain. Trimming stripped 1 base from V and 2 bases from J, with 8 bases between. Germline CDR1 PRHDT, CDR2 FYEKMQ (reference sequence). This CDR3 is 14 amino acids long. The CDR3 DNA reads TGTGCCAGCAGCTTAGCGGGGAGAAACACTGAAGCTTTCTTT. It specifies CASSLAGRNTEAFF. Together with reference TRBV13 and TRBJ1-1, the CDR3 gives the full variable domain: AAGVIQSPRHLIKEKRETATLKCYPIPRHDTVYWYQQGPGQDPQFLISFYEKMQSDKGSIPDRFSAQQFSDYHSELNMSSLELGDSALYFCASSLAGRNTEAFFGQGTRLTVV.

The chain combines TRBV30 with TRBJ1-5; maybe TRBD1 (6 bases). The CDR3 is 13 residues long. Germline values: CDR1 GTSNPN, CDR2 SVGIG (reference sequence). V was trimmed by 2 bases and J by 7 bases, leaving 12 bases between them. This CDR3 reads CAWSLKGGQPQHF. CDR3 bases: TGTGCCTGGAGTCTAAAGGGGGGCCAGCCCCAGCATTTT. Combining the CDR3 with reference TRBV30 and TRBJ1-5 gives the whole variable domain SQTIHQWPATLVQPVGSPLSLECTVEGTSNPNLYWYRQAAGRGLQLLFYSVGIGQISSEVPQNLSASRPQDRQFILSSKKLLLSDSGFYLCAWSLKGGQPQHFGDGTRLSIL.

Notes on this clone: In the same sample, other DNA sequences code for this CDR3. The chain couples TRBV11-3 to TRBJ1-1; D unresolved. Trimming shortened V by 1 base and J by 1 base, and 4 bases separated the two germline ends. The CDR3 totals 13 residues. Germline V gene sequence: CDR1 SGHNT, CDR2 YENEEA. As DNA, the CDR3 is TGTGCCAGCAGCTTAGGCGGGAACACTGAAGCTTTCTTT. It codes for CASSLGGNTEAFF.

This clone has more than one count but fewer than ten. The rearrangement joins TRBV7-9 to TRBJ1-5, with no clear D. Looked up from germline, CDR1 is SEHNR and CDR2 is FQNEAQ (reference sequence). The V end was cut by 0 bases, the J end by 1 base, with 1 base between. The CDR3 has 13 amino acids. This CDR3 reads CASSLASNQPQHF. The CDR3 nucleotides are TGTGCCAGCAGCTTAGCCAGCAATCAGCCCCAGCATTTT.

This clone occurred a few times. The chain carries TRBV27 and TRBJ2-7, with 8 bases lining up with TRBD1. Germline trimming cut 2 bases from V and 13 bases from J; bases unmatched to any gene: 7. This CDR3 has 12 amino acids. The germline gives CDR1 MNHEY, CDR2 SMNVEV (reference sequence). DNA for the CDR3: TGTGCCAGCAGTTTAGGGACAGGAGTACTCTACTTC. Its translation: CASSLGTGVLYF.

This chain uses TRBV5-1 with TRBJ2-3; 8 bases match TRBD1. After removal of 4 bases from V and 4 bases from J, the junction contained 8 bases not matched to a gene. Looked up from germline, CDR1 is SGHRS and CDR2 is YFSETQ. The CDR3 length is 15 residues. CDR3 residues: CASSPGTGRPDTQYF. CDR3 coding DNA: TGCGCCAGCAGCCCGGGGACAGGAAGACCAGATACGCAGTATTTT.

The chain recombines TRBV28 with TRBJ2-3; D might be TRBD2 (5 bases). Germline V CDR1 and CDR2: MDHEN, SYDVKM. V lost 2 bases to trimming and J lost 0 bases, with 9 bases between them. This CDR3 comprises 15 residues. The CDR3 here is CASSLGLASTDTQYF. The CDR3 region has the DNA TGTGCCAGCAGTTTAGGGCTAGCTAGCACAGATACGCAGTATTTT.

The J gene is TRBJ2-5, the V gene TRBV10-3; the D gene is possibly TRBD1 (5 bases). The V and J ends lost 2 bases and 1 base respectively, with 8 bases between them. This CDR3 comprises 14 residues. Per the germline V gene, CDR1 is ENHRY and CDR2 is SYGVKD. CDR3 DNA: TGTGCCATCAGTGAGACAGGAACCCAAGAGACCCAGTACTTC. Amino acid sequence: CAISETGTQETQYF.